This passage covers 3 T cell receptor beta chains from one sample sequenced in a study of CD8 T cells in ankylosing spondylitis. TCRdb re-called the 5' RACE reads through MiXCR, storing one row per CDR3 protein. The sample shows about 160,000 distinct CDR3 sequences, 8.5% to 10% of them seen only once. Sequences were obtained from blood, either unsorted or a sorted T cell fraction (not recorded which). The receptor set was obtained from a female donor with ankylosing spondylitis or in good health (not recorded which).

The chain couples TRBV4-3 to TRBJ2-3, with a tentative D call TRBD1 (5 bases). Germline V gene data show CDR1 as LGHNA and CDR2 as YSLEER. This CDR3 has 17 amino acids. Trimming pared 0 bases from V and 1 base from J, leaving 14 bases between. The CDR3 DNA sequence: TGCGCCAGCAGCCAAGATAGAAGGGGCTTGGGCACAGATACGCAGTATTTT. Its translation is CASSQDRRGLGTDTQYF.

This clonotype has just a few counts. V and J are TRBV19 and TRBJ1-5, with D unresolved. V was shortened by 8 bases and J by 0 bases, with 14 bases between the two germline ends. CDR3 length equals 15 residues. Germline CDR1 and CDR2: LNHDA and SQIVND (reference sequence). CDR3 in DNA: TGTGCCAGTGGCCCAAGCGCTGTTAGCAATCAGCCCCAGCATTTT. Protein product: CASGPSAVSNQPQHF.

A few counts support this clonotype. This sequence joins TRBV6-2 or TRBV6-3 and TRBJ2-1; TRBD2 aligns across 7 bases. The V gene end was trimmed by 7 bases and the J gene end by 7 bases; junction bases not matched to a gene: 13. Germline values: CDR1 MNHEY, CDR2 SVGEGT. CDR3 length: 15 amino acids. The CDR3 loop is CASINGGLNFNEQFF. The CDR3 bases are TGTGCCAGCATCAACGGGGGGTTAAATTTTAATGAGCAGTTCTTC.